The 26 T cell receptor beta chains presented below share a single source sample, sequenced in a study of cytomegalovirus exposure and HLA in healthy donors. The PCR had 60 Vbeta and 13 Jbeta primers. The table came from immunoSEQ multiplex PCR; TCRdb's copy has only in-frame clones and leaves some out. This sample's table reports 200,000 to 250,000 clones. Source material: PBMCs. All receptors derive from a girl aged 2-10 years in good health and CMV-seropositive.

The chain recombines TRBV5-1 with TRBJ2-7; weak D call: TRBD1 (6 bases). Trimming took off 3 bases at V and 0 bases at J, with 13 bases between the two ends. Per germline, CDR1 SGHRS and CDR2 YFSETQ. The CDR3 sequence is 15 residues long. CDR3 sequence reads: CASSSLQGSSYEQYF. The CDR3 DNA sequence: TGCGCCAGCAGCTCTTTACAGGGAAGCTCCTACGAGCAGTACTTC.

The CDR3 reads CASSPTSGRAMDEQFF. As DNA, the CDR3 is TGTGCCAGCAGTCCTACTAGCGGGAGGGCTATGGATGAGCAGTTCTTC. The chain uses TRBV28 and TRBJ2-1, with 13 bases identical to TRBD2. The CDR3 contains 16 residues. With V trimmed by 5 bases and J by 8 bases, 9 bases remained unmatched. CDR1 and CDR2 from the germline V gene are MDHEN and SYDVKM.

The genes are TRBV29-1 and TRBJ2-5, with 8 bases identical to TRBD1. The J call may be wrong; the DNA end is better matched by TRBJ2-7. The germline V gene has CDR1 SQVTM and CDR2 ANQGSEA. The CDR3 is 13 amino acids. Here the CDR3 reads CSVGGQGTYEQYF. In DNA, the CDR3 is TGCAGCGTTGGTGGACAGGGCACCTACGAGCAGTACTTC.

This chain connects TRBV28 to TRBJ1-5; D is possibly TRBD1 (6 bases). CDR3 length: 13 amino acids. The germline V gene encodes CDR1 MDHEN and CDR2 SYDVKM. Trimming stripped 0 bases from V and 6 bases from J, with 6 bases between. In DNA, the CDR3 is TGTGCCAGCAGTTTATGGGGGGCTCAGCCCCAGCATTTT. As protein: CASSLWGAQPQHF.

The rearrangement uses TRBV5-1 and TRBJ2-2; 8 nucleotides agree with TRBD2. This CDR3 has 16 amino acids. J lost 2 bases, V lost 0 bases, and 3 bases had no gene match. CDR1 is SGHRS, CDR2 YFSETQ, per germline. CDR3 in DNA: TGCGCCAGCAGCTTGGCCCTAGCGGGTAACACCGGGGAGCTGTTTTTT. Encoded protein: CASSLALAGNTGELFF.

The CDR3 spells CASSYDGQGWRTSGIDTQYF. CDR3 DNA sequence: TGTGCCAGCAGTTATGACGGACAGGGATGGAGGACTAGCGGGATAGATACGCAGTATTTT. J is TRBJ2-3 and V is TRBV28; 12 bases align to TRBD2. The V gene end was trimmed by 4 bases and the J gene end by 5 bases; junction bases not matched to a gene: 19. The germline V gene has CDR1 MDHEN and CDR2 SYDVKM. The CDR3 is 20 amino acids. The complete variable domain, with remaining parts taken from reference TRBV28 and TRBJ2-3, reads DVKVTQSSRYLVKRTGEKVFLECVQDMDHENMFWYRQDPGLGLRLIYFSYDVKMKEKGDIPEGYSVSREKKERFSLILESASTNQTSMYLCASSYDGQGWRTSGIDTQYFGPGTRLTVL.

DNA for the CDR3: TGTGCCAGCAGTCTAGCAGGGGGCAGTGAAAAACTGTTTTTT. The encoded protein is CASSLAGGSEKLFF. The chain uses TRBV7-9 and TRBJ1-4; TRBD1 matches at 8 bases. Trimming removed 6 bases from V and 7 bases from J; junction bases left unmatched: 7. Per the germline V gene, CDR1 is SEHNR and CDR2 is FQNEAQ (reference sequence). The CDR3 is made up of 14 amino acids.

V and J are TRBV9 and TRBJ2-5, with 10 bases that match TRBD2. V lost 2 bases and J lost 1; bases outside the gene matches: 11. Germline V gives CDR1 SGDLS, CDR2 YYNGEE. The CDR3 sequence is 18 residues long. CDR3 nucleotide sequence: TGTGCCAGCAGCGTTCGGGGTCTAGCGGGAGTTTCCCAAGAGACCCAGTACTTC. Its translation: CASSVRGLAGVSQETQYF. Drawing the rest from reference TRBV9 and TRBJ2-5, the complete variable domain is DSGVTQTPKHLITATGQRVTLRCSPRSGDLSVYWYQQSLDQGLQFLIQYYNGEERAKGNILERFSAQQFPDLHSELNLSSLELGDSALYFCASSVRGLAGVSQETQYFGPGTRLLVL.

The genes are TRBV28 and TRBJ1-2; the match to TRBD1 covers 7 bases. The trim removed 6 bases at V and 2 bases at J, leaving 15 bases unmatched. The germline gives CDR1 MDHEN, CDR2 SYDVKM. The CDR3 length is 17 residues. CDR3: CASSTPTGERGNYGYTF. As DNA, the CDR3 is TGTGCCAGCAGCACCCCCACAGGGGAAAGGGGAAACTATGGCTACACCTTC.

The V and J genes are TRBV10-3 and TRBJ2-7; TRBD1 matches at 7 bases. CDR1 ENHRY and CDR2 SYGVKD come from the germline V gene. This CDR3 spans 15 amino acids. Germline trimming cut 10 bases from V and 2 bases from J; bases unmatched to any gene: 14. The CDR3 DNA reads TGTGCCAGTGGACAGGCTGGGTTTTTGGCCTACGAGCAGTACTTC. It specifies CASGQAGFLAYEQYF.

The rearrangement links TRBV2 to TRBJ1-2; 7 nucleotides line up with TRBD1. CDR3 length: 12 residues. The germline V gene encodes CDR1 SNHLY and CDR2 FYNNEI. The trim removed 10 bases at V and 6 bases at J, leaving 8 bases unmatched. CDR3 in DNA: TGTGCCACTAAGACAGGGCACGATGGCTACACCTTC. This translates into CATKTGHDGYTF.

The V gene is TRBV7-9, the J gene TRBJ2-7; a possible D gene is TRBD2 (6 bases). The germline gives CDR1 SEHNR, CDR2 FQNEAQ (reference sequence). There are 15 residues in the CDR3. Trimming took off 5 bases at V and 3 bases at J, with 17 bases between the two ends. The CDR3 loop reads CASSIRRERGYEQYF. DNA of the CDR3: TGTGCCAGCAGCATTCGCCGGGAGAGGGGCTACGAGCAGTACTTC.

This sequence joins TRBV7-9 and TRBJ2-3; 12 bases align to TRBD2. This CDR3 spans 19 amino acids. Trimming removed 7 bases from V and 0 bases from J; junction bases left unmatched: 14. Germline V gene lookup returns CDR1 SEHNR and CDR2 FQNEAQ (reference sequence). The CDR3 DNA follows: TGTGCCAGCACCGAAAATGATGACACTAGCGGGGGGAGCACAGATACGCAGTATTTT. This codes for CASTENDDTSGGSTDTQYF.

This rearrangement joins TRBV27 to TRBJ2-1; a possible D gene is TRBD2 (6 bases). The germline V gene encodes CDR1 MNHEY and CDR2 SMNVEV (reference sequence). The CDR3 sequence is 14 residues long. V was pared by 3 bases and J by 4 bases, with 10 bases between. The DNA for the CDR3 is TGTGCCAGCAGTTTTCTAGCGTCGTACAATGAGCAGTTCTTC. This sequence encodes CASSFLASYNEQFF.

The J gene is TRBJ2-1, the V gene TRBV19; D is ambiguous. CDR1 is LNHDA and CDR2 is SQIVND in the germline V gene (reference sequence). The CDR3 covers 15 residues. Trimming stripped 4 bases from V and 4 bases from J, with 14 bases between. The CDR3 nucleotides read TGTGCCAGTAGTAGGGCCCCCGACCTTTACAATGAGCAGTTCTTC. Protein: CASSRAPDLYNEQFF.

The chain joins TRBV10-1 to TRBJ2-7, with 8 bases that match TRBD1. Germline CDR1 reads WNHNN; CDR2 reads SYGVQD (reference sequence). V shed 4 bases, J shed 2 bases, and the junction held 10 bases outside the gene matches. The CDR3 spans 16 residues. CDR3 protein: CASSASRTGSPYEQYF. CDR3 coding DNA: TGCGCCAGCAGTGCTTCTCGGACAGGGAGCCCCTACGAGCAGTACTTC.

On this clone itself: An end of the junction does not agree with germline; a read error may underlie this. This chain links TRBV5-6 with TRBJ2-1; 10 positions match TRBD2. Germline-derived CDR1 and CDR2 are SGHDT and YYEEEE. This CDR3 comprises 16 residues. The CDR3 DNA reads as TGTGCCAGCAGCTTGGGGGTTGGGCTAGCGGGAGTTGAGCAGCTCTTC. It translates to CASSLGVGLAGVEQLF. Together with reference TRBV5-6 and TRBJ2-1, the CDR3 gives the full variable domain: DAGVTQSPTHLIKTRGQQVTLRCSPKSGHDTVSWYQQALGQGPQFIFQYYEEEERQRGNFPDRFSGHQFPNYSSELNVNALLLGDSALYLCASSLGVGLAGVEQLFGPGTRLTVL.

The chain recombines TRBV10-1 with TRBJ2-3; 7 bases fit TRBD2. The CDR3 spans 15 residues. V was clipped by 3 bases and J by 0 bases; unmatched bases: 3. The germline CDR1 and CDR2 sequences are WNHNN and SYGVQD (reference sequence). The DNA of the CDR3 is TGCGCCAGCAGTGACGGCGGGAGTAGCACAGATACGCAGTATTTT. Translation: CASSDGGSSTDTQYF.

This rearrangement joins TRBV5-4 to TRBJ2-5, with 9 bases that match TRBD1. V shed 0 bases, J shed 5 bases, and the junction held 8 bases outside the gene matches. Germline lookup yields CDR1 SGHNT and CDR2 YYREEE (reference sequence). The CDR3 is 16 amino acids. CDR3 in DNA: TGTGCCAGCAGCTTGGAGGGGACAGGGTTTACGGAGACCCAGTACTTC. It codes for CASSLEGTGFTETQYF. Based on the CDR3 plus reference TRBV5-4 and TRBJ2-5, the full variable domain is ETGVTQSPTHLIKTRGQQVTLRCSSQSGHNTVSWYQQALGQGPQFIFQYYREEENGRGNFPPRFSGLQFPNYSSELNVNALELDDSALYLCASSLEGTGFTETQYFGPGTRLLVL.

The genes are TRBV28 and TRBJ2-7; D call uncertain. CDR3 length: 13 residues. Trimming left V 2 bases short and J 0 bases short, with 5 bases between. Germline CDR1 reads MDHEN; CDR2 reads SYDVKM. The CDR3 is CASSLQNSYEQYF. CDR3 sequence (DNA): TGTGCCAGCAGTTTACAAAACTCCTACGAGCAGTACTTC.

The J gene is TRBJ2-7, the V gene TRBV7-2; D unresolved. Between the trimmed V and J ends, which lost 1 base and 6 bases, there was a span of 10 bases. The CDR3 spans 13 residues. The germline gives CDR1 SGHTA, CDR2 FQGNSA. The CDR3 loop reads CASSLVVLSEQYF. As DNA, the CDR3 is TGTGCCAGCAGCTTAGTGGTTCTGAGCGAGCAGTACTTC.

The rearrangement joins TRBV7-8 to TRBJ1-2; D may be TRBD1 (6 bases). The CDR3 is 12 amino acids. Trimming left V 3 bases short and J 7 bases short, with 9 bases between. The germline V gene has CDR1 SGHVS and CDR2 FQNEAQ. DNA of the CDR3: TGTGCCAGCAGCTTGGGGGGGGCTGGCTACACCTTC. Encoded protein: CASSLGGAGYTF.

The chain carries TRBV2 and TRBJ2-1; 7 bases match TRBD2. Germline loops: CDR1 SNHLY, CDR2 FYNNEI. The CDR3 is made up of 13 amino acids. J gave up 7 bases and V 3 bases, and 3 bases lay outside the gene matches. CDR3 coding DNA: TGTGCCAGCAGTGAGGGAGGGGTAAATGAGCAGTTCTTC. The encoded protein is CASSEGGVNEQFF.

This chain connects TRBV28 to TRBJ1-2, with TRBD1 matching 7 bases. Germline V gives CDR1 MDHEN, CDR2 SYDVKM. This CDR3 is 16 amino acids long. Trimming at V came to 6 bases and at J to 2 bases, leaving 12 bases not matched to a gene. The CDR3 DNA reads as TGTGCCAGCAGAATTCAAGGGACAGCCGGAAACTATGGCTACACCTTC. Protein: CASRIQGTAGNYGYTF.

The gene calls are TRBV16 and TRBJ1-2, with 7 bases matching TRBD1. This CDR3 is built from 13 residues. V dropped 4 bases and J dropped 4; count of bases not matched to a gene: 3. Germline CDR1 reads KGHSY; CDR2 reads FQNENV. CDR3 residues: CASSRGGIYGYTF. CDR3 in DNA: TGTGCCAGCAGCCGAGGGGGCATCTATGGCTACACCTTC. The variable domain in full, completed from reference TRBV16 and TRBJ1-2, reads GEEVAQTPKHLVRGEGQKAKLYCAPIKGHSYVFWYQQVLKNEFKFLISFQNENVFDETGMPKERFSAKCLPNSPCSLEIQATKLEDSAVYFCASSRGGIYGYTFGSGTRLTVV.

The J gene is TRBJ2-3, the V gene TRBV4-1, with 9 bases aligning to TRBD2. This CDR3 has 17 amino acids. CDR1 and CDR2 from the germline V gene are MGHRA and YSYEKL. The trim removed 1 base at V and 3 bases at J, leaving 8 bases unmatched. CDR3 bases: TGCGCCAGCAGCCAAGGACCTCTAGCGGGAAGTACAGATACGCAGTATTTT. Residues: CASSQGPLAGSTDTQYF.